Described below is a single T cell receptor beta chain sequence and its context. What antigen it recognizes has not been identified. Within one base of it there is no much larger clone, and no base qualities were kept. Libraries were constructed by 5' RACE. Sequencer: Illumina HiSeq 2500. The second PCR ran for roughly 6 to 11 cycles and used a J-beta primer mix along with a sample-barcoded 5' primer. A unique molecular identifier was introduced onto each TCR beta cDNA molecule by a template-switch 5' adaptor carrying 12 random nucleotides. Each sample yielded at least 3 million CDR3-containing paired-end reads. All of the RNA was converted into first-strand cDNA using the Mint cDNA synthesis kit, with a TRBC-specific oligonucleotide serving as the primer. Following uracil-DNA glycosylase treatment, a first 18-cycle PCR with universal primers M1SS and BC2_uni_R was performed on all cDNA. The original pipeline was this. For normalization, 1 million high-quality reads were randomly selected from each sample, with every read carrying a distinct molecular identifier. Instead of being binned into consensus sequences, reads that shared molecular identifiers were thrown out. MiTCR, set to a Q25 quality threshold and the strictest error-elimination algorithm, was used for CDR3 identification, clonotype clustering and error correction. Lower-bound total TCR beta diversity was estimated with a nonparametric unseen species model using Euler transformation. In-frame beta chains were kept once TCRdb had trimmed the public reads at Q25 with fastp and called clones with MiXCR. Every CDR3 protein is listed once, alongside the most common genes and DNA of its rows. The V and J calls come from TCRdb's annotation, not from the publication. The sample table lists hundreds of thousands of distinct CDR3 sequences, about 27% of them with a count of one. Approximately 4% of the sample goes to the ten largest clones.

The data are from a study of blood T cells in healthy people across ages (dated by TCRdb to the mid-2010s). About the full investigation: In model experiments, template switching captured roughly one uniquely barcoded TCR beta cDNA molecule for every two T cells. Age-related changes in TCR beta repertoire diversity were measured in the study by deep sequencing normalized with unique cDNA molecular identifiers. Using the same blood draw, the study looked at two additional independent replicas of 1 million unique cDNA reads for two donors, one aged 18 to 30 and the other aged 80 or older. The donors were divided into four age groups: young (average approximately 17 years), middle-aged (approximately 42), aged (around 67) and long-lived (around 80).

Including the terminal cysteine and phenylalanine, the CDR3 comprises 12 residues. The sequence is cut down to CDR3 DNA, 36 bases in frame from base 1. CDR1 and CDR2 were assigned from the germline V gene as MNHNS and SASEGT. V is shortened by 6 bases, J by 8 bases, and the region joining them spans 13 bases. The approximately 39 donors, aged 6 to 90 years, were systemically healthy Caucasian individuals from Russia. Ten milliliters of peripheral blood were collected from each donor into EDTA-treated Vacutainer tubes. Ficoll-Paque density-gradient centrifugation was used to isolate PBMCs, with at least 6.5 million per sample. Total RNA, at least 5.5 micrograms per sample, was extracted from PBMCs with Trizol reagent. The percentages of naive CD45RAhigh/CD27high T cells were determined by flow cytometry on a PBMC aliquot from every donor. The study at large found these results: Because donor CMV infection status was unknown, age-related changes in expanded clonotypes were potentially confounded. Compared with the aged group, the long-lived group had more naive CD4+ T cells, fewer expanded clones and increased TCR diversity, a pattern suggesting age selection. Estimates of total diversity based on one million sequenced T cells were regarded as lower bounds and as underestimates. Bulk unsorted PBMC profiling prevented conclusive comparison of naive and antigen-experienced compartments. Observed TCR beta diversity per million T cells fell roughly linearly with age, and a significant reduction was already apparent by age approximately 40. There was a strong correlation between observed TCR beta diversity and the percentage of naive T cells measured by flow cytometry.

The sample also formed part of further work on T cells of mothers and their children. The other study reports the following: Nine systemically healthy Caucasian individuals, comprising three mothers and their six children, were included as donors. cDNA synthesis used all of the extracted RNA, with about 1.5 ug of RNA in each 15 ul reaction. In the second PCR, the M1S primer added sample barcodes and 2-4 random nucleotides. Each mother yielded over 9.5 million TCR beta CDR3 reads and each child 2.5 million to 3 million reads. In both related and unrelated pairs, thymic selection shapes the output of TCR recombination in a similar way, with inherited differences having only a minor effect. Normalized repertoire overlap was always slightly but never significantly higher in related than unrelated mother-child pairs. No persistent microchimeric T cell clones were detected, at a sensitivity of roughly 100 clones per million clonotypes. To look for features that set related mother-child pairs apart from unrelated individuals, the researchers ran deep NGS to compare the TCR beta repertoires of mothers and children. On average, the children were 11 +/- 4 years old, while the mothers were about 40 +/- 4 years old. Libraries were sequenced on Illumina HiSeq 2000 with 100+100 nt paired-end reads after adapter ligation with NEBNext reagents. Mother and child libraries were prepared a month apart and sequenced in separate runs to prevent cross-contamination. For each donor, between 500,000 and 2,000,000 distinct TCR beta clonotypes were identified. Naive TCR beta clonotypes were estimated from low-frequency clonotypes matched to each donor's FACS-determined naive share, without sorting.

The V gene is TRBV6-1 and the J gene is TRBJ1-2; the D gene lacks a confident call. The receptor comes from a boy under 10 years old in good health. The sequenced sample consisted of blood. The nucleotides are TGTGCCAGCAGGATACCCCGGGAAGGCTACACCTTC. Translated, this is CASRIPREGYTF.